Shown below are 14 T cell receptor beta chains from a single sample sequenced in a study of OX40 agonist ivuxolimab in advanced cancers. Assay used: immunoSEQ multiplex PCR; TCRdb lists only in-frame clones, some missing. The data show 65,000 to 85,000 clones, with around nine tenths seen just once and 6.5% to 8.5% held by the top ten. The sequences come from CD4+ or CD8+ T cells sorted from blood, collected in a trial of the OX40 agonist ivuxolimab. These receptors came from an adult with an advanced solid tumor such as melanoma, head and neck, liver or kidney cancer.

This chain links TRBV6-5 with TRBJ1-2; D uncertain. The germline V and J ends were trimmed by 3 bases and 4 bases, with 9 bases remaining between them. CDR3 size: 13 residues. The germline gives CDR1 MNHEY, CDR2 SVGAGI. Here the CDR3 DNA reads TGTGCCAGCAGTTATAGCCAAGTCTATGGCTACACCTTC. This encodes CASSYSQVYGYTF.

The genes are TRBV7-2 and TRBJ2-7, with D tentatively TRBD2 (6 bases). V was trimmed by 3 bases and J by 5 bases, leaving 14 bases between them. This CDR3 is 14 amino acids long. Germline V gene sequence: CDR1 SGHTA, CDR2 FQGNSA. The CDR3 region is CASSLYLGLDEQYF. Written as DNA, the CDR3 is TGTGCCAGCAGCTTGTACTTGGGACTGGACGAGCAGTACTTC. Full variable domain (remainder filled in from reference TRBV7-2 and TRBJ2-7): GAGVSQSPSNKVTEKGKDVELRCDPISGHTALYWYRQSLGQGLEFLIYFQGNSAPDKSGLPSDRFSAERTGGSVSTLTIQRTQQEDSAVYLCASSLYLGLDEQYFGPGTRLTVT.

The V and J genes are TRBV7-8 and TRBJ2-7, with 12 bases fitting TRBD2. The V segment lost 5 bases and the J segment 0 bases; nucleotides outside the gene matches: 5. The CDR3 extends over 16 amino acids. Germline CDR1 is SGHVS and CDR2 is FQNEAQ. This chain's CDR3 is CASSIGLAGTSYEQYF. CDR3 DNA sequence: TGTGCCAGCAGCATAGGACTAGCGGGGACCTCCTACGAGCAGTACTTC.

The chain carries TRBV4-1 and TRBJ2-5; D possibly corresponds to TRBD2 (6 bases). The DNA end favors TRBJ2-7, so the J call may be wrong. The germline gives CDR1 MGHRA, CDR2 YSYEKL. This CDR3 is 14 amino acids long. In DNA form, the CDR3 reads TGCGCCAGCAGCCGGGGGGACTCTTCCTACGAGCAGTACTTC. The encoded protein is CASSRGDSSYEQYF.

This clone was detected only once. The rearrangement joins TRBV4-2 to TRBJ1-2; D not resolved. The CDR3 covers 16 residues. Trimming stripped 0 bases from V and 5 bases from J, with 16 bases between. Germline V gene data show CDR1 as LGHNA and CDR2 as YNFKEQ. The CDR3 DNA reads TGTGCCAGCAGCCAAGAAAGCCCGTCAGAGTCATATGGCTACACCTTC. It codes for CASSQESPSESYGYTF.

The V and J genes are TRBV7-3 and TRBJ2-2; 8 bases fit TRBD1. Trimming removed 5 bases from V and 0 bases from J; junction bases left unmatched: 8. Per germline, CDR1 SGHTA and CDR2 FQGTGA. The CDR3 loop spans 17 amino acids. The CDR3 sequence is CASSVNRGTANTGELFF. CDR3 DNA sequence: TGTGCCAGCAGCGTAAACAGGGGGACCGCGAACACCGGGGAGCTGTTTTTT.

CDR3 sequence (DNA): TGTGCCAGTAGTCCAACACGGGGAGCCATGAACACTGAAGCTTTCTTT. This sequence encodes CASSPTRGAMNTEAFF. This chain uses TRBV19 with TRBJ1-1; unclear D gene. V dropped 5 bases and J dropped 0 bases, with 16 bases sitting between them. This CDR3 region has 16 residues. CDR1 and CDR2 from the germline V gene are LNHDA and SQIVND (reference sequence).

This chain connects TRBV10-1 to TRBJ1-1; a weak D match, TRBD1 (5 bases). In germline, CDR1 is WNHNN, CDR2 SYGVQD (reference sequence). The CDR3 extends over 16 amino acids. Trimming left V 6 bases short and J 3 bases short, with 20 bases between. In nucleotides, the CDR3 is TGCGCCAGCAGCCCGAGCCCCAGGGAGCTGGACACTGAAGCTTTCTTT. This translates into CASSPSPRELDTEAFF.

The chain combines TRBV18 with TRBJ2-7; 7 positions agree with TRBD2. Germline assignment: CDR1 KGHSH and CDR2 LQKENI. This CDR3 spans 14 amino acids. The V segment lost 4 bases and the J segment 0 bases; nucleotides outside the gene matches: 3. Here the CDR3 reads CASSLAGSSYEQYF. As DNA, the CDR3 is TGTGCCAGCTCACTAGCGGGTTCCTCCTACGAGCAGTACTTC.

V and J are TRBV10-2 and TRBJ2-1; TRBD1 matches at 8 bases. Germline CDR1 and CDR2: WSHSY and SAAADI. The CDR3 extends over 21 amino acids. The trim removed 6 bases at V and 0 bases at J, leaving 22 bases unmatched. The CDR3 loop reads CASRYLGPGGDEYGSYNEQFF. The DNA for the CDR3 is TGCGCCAGCAGGTATCTCGGGCCAGGGGGCGACGAGTACGGCTCCTACAATGAGCAGTTCTTC.

V gene TRBV19 combines with J gene TRBJ2-1; 11 bases line up with TRBD2. The length of the CDR3 is 16 residues. The junction had 2 bases not matched to a gene; V was cut back by 3 bases and J by 1 base. Germline V gene data show CDR1 as LNHDA and CDR2 as SQIVND (reference sequence). The DNA for the CDR3 is TGTGCCAGTAGTATTCTAGCGGGGGGATCCTACAATGAGCAGTTCTTC. Translating gives CASSILAGGSYNEQFF.

The chain has TRBV5-5 and TRBJ1-2, with 11 bases that match TRBD1. The CDR3 extends over 18 amino acids. Germline values: CDR1 SGHKS, CDR2 YYEKEE (reference sequence). After removal of 1 base from V and 3 bases from J, the junction contained 11 bases not matched to a gene. CDR3 in DNA: TGTGCCAGCAGCTTGCCGGGACAGGGGGGTGTTGGGTACTATGGCTACACCTTC. It is translated as CASSLPGQGGVGYYGYTF.

The chain links TRBV5-4 to TRBJ2-7, with D uncertain. This CDR3 contains 13 residues. The germline CDR1 and CDR2 sequences are SGHNT and YYREEE (reference sequence). Trimming removed 4 bases from V and 5 bases from J, with 13 bases in between. CDR3 sequence (DNA): TGTGCCAGCAGCCCTCCAAAGACCGACGAGCAGTACTTC. As protein: CASSPPKTDEQYF.

V usage is TRBV9 and J usage is TRBJ2-1; 7 bases map to TRBD2. Trimming took 4 bases from V and 5 from J; bases not matched to a gene: 12. The CDR3 loop spans 16 amino acids. Germline V gene data show CDR1 as SGDLS and CDR2 as YYNGEE. DNA for the CDR3: TGTGCCAGCAGCCCCCCAACTGGGGGGGGAAACAATGAGCAGTTCTTC. Its translation is CASSPPTGGGNNEQFF.